The 20 T cell receptor beta chains below were found in one sample sequenced in a study of regulatory T cells in long-lasting Graves disease. The time point is: persistent/refractory GD, antithyroid drugs over 5 years with positive TRAb. Following extraction of RNA from PBMCs, that RNA was used to make the TCR library. Combining iRepertoire HTBI primers with Arm-PCR of CDR3 regions, the authors built TCR beta libraries. TCRdb recomputed calls from the multiplex PCR reads with MiXCR, one row per CDR3 protein. This sample carries roughly 300,000 distinct CDR3 sequences, about 20% of them seen once, and the ten largest clones take roughly 27%. Source: peripheral blood mononuclear cells (PBMCs), taken when the disease was refractory, from a patient treated with antithyroid drugs. These receptors were taken from a female donor with Graves disease.

The chain employs TRBV20-1 and TRBJ2-7; D possibly corresponds to TRBD2 (6 bases). Trimming stripped 4 bases from V and 0 bases from J, with 10 bases between. Germline values: CDR1 DFQATT, CDR2 SNEGSKA (reference sequence). The CDR3 consists of 13 residues. The CDR3: CSAISSDSYEQYF. Here the CDR3 DNA reads TGCAGTGCTATTTCTAGCGACTCCTACGAGCAGTACTTC.

This clonotype was observed at least ten times. V usage is TRBV2 and J usage is TRBJ2-7; TRBD2 matches 8 bases. With V trimmed by 5 bases and J by 3 bases, 9 bases remained unmatched. Germline CDR1 is SNHLY and CDR2 is FYNNEI. This CDR3 has 15 residues. The CDR3 DNA reads TGTGCCAGCAGTTCGCCGGGACTAGGGATCTACGAGCAGTACTTC. Translation: CASSSPGLGIYEQYF.

This clonotype was seen ten or more times. The V and J genes are TRBV2 and TRBJ2-5; D remains unclear. Germline CDR1 reads SNHLY; CDR2 reads FYNNEI. V lost 0 bases and J 1 base, leaving 12 bases between the germline ends. The CDR3 runs 16 residues. CDR3 in amino acids: CASSEAKLHLQETQYF. The CDR3 DNA follows: TGTGCCAGCAGTGAAGCCAAGTTACACCTCCAAGAGACCCAGTACTTC.

The V and J genes are TRBV6-2 or TRBV6-3 and TRBJ2-2; D is ambiguous. The germline V and J ends were trimmed by 8 bases and 9 bases, with 13 bases remaining between them. CDR1 is MNHEY and CDR2 is SVGEGT in the germline V gene. The CDR3 runs to 12 residues. The CDR3 spells CASLGNTWELFF. For the CDR3, the DNA is TGTGCCAGCCTCGGTAATACTTGGGAGCTGTTTTTT.

There are many counts of this clonotype. The chain is built from TRBV28 and TRBJ1-1, with D hard to call. Between the trimmed V and J ends, which lost 10 bases and 6 bases, there was a span of 12 bases. This CDR3 comprises 11 residues. Germline values: CDR1 MDHEN, CDR2 SYDVKM. The CDR3, as DNA: TGTGCCACCGAGATTATCCCTGAAGCTTTCTTT. This gives the protein CATEIIPEAFF.

There are many counts of this clonotype. The chain links TRBV5-6 to TRBJ1-5; weak D call: TRBD1 (5 bases). The germline gives CDR1 SGHDT, CDR2 YYEEEE. V was cut by 1 base and J by 7 bases, with 18 bases left in between. The CDR3 has 16 residues. Here the CDR3 DNA reads TGTGCCAGCAGCTTGAATGGGGGTCCCTCGGGCCAGCCCCAGCATTTT. Its protein product is CASSLNGGPSGQPQHF.

This clonotype was picked up a small number of times. This chain uses TRBV11-2 with TRBJ2-3, with 7 nucleotides matching TRBD2. Germline V gene lookup returns CDR1 SGHAT and CDR2 FQNNGV. V shed 6 bases, J shed 3 bases, and the junction held 6 bases outside the gene matches. This CDR3 has 14 amino acids. CDR3 DNA sequence: TGTGCCAGCAGTTGGACTAGTTTTACAGATACGCAGTATTTT. Translating it yields CASSWTSFTDTQYF.

This clonotype was detected many times. CDR3 protein: CASSGPRAGATYEQYF. The CDR3 nucleotides are TGTGCCAGCAGTGGGCCTCGGGCGGGGGCCACCTACGAGCAGTACTTC. The chain uses TRBV2 and TRBJ2-7; a weak D match, TRBD2 (7 bases). CDR1 SNHLY and CDR2 FYNNEI come from the germline V gene. The CDR3 is 16 amino acids. The V end lost 4 bases, the J end lost 2 bases, and 18 bases lay between the germline ends.

The sample holds many counts of this clonotype. The chain has TRBV9 and TRBJ2-5, with D possibly called TRBD1 or TRBD2 (5 bases each). Germline V gives CDR1 SGDLS, CDR2 YYNGEE. Trimming shortened V by 0 bases and J by 5 bases, and 11 bases separated the two germline ends. This CDR3 is 14 amino acids long. In DNA form, the CDR3 reads TGTGCCAGCAGCGTAGCCGAGGGGAAGGAGACCCAGTACTTC. Its translation: CASSVAEGKETQYF.

J is TRBJ2-7 and V is TRBV6-2 or TRBV6-3; D gene unclear. This CDR3 is 14 amino acids long. Germline V lookup: CDR1 MNHEY, CDR2 SVGEGT. The germline V and J ends were trimmed by 4 bases and 3 bases, with 13 bases remaining between them. The CDR3 coding sequence is TGTGCCAGCAGTTTATTAGAGAAGGTCTACGAGCAGTACTTC. Translation gives CASSLLEKVYEQYF.

At least ten counts were recorded for this clonotype. V is TRBV5-5 and J is TRBJ1-2, with D possibly matching TRBD1 (5 bases). The CDR3 loop spans 14 amino acids. From germline, CDR1 is SGHKS and CDR2 YYEKEE (reference sequence). V lost 3 bases and J lost 2, with 11 bases in between. The DNA of the CDR3 is TGTGCCAGCAGCTGGGGACGGGAAAACTATGGCTACACCTTC. Translation gives CASSWGRENYGYTF. The full variable domain, its missing parts supplied by reference TRBV5-5 and TRBJ1-2, is DAGVTQSPTHLIKTRGQQVTLRCSPISGHKSVSWYQQVLGQGPQFIFQYYEKEERGRGNFPDRFSARQFPNYSSELNVNALLLGDSALYLCASSWGRENYGYTFGSGTRLTVV.

A few counts support this clonotype. CDR3 in DNA: TGTGCCAGCAGCTTATCCTCAGGGTCAGGGGCCAACGTCCTGACTTTC. Translation gives CASSLSSGSGANVLTF. The V and J genes are TRBV7-3 and TRBJ2-6; tentatively, D is TRBD1 (5 bases). Germline V lookup: CDR1 SGHTA, CDR2 FQGTGA. CDR3 length equals 16 residues. V was shortened by 2 bases and J by 4 bases, with 12 bases between the two germline ends.

This clonotype was found many times. The CDR3 here is CASSPDRGLSYEQYF. CDR3 sequence (DNA): TGTGCCAGCAGCCCCGACAGGGGGCTCTCCTACGAGCAGTACTTC. The V call is TRBV12-3 or TRBV12-4, the J call TRBJ2-7, with 10 bases matching TRBD1. J gave up 0 bases and V 6 bases, and 5 bases lay outside the gene matches. The CDR3 extends over 15 amino acids.

This clonotype was seen repeatedly, ten times or more. The V call is TRBV7-2, the J call TRBJ2-7; maybe TRBD2 (6 bases). The germline gives CDR1 SGHTA, CDR2 FQGNSA. The CDR3 sequence is 14 residues long. Trimming took 3 bases from V and 7 from J, leaving 16 bases between them. The CDR3 loop reads CASSLGTAGNEQYF. The CDR3 region has the DNA TGTGCCAGCAGCTTGGGGACTGCCGGGAATGAGCAGTACTTC.

This clonotype was counted ten times or more. The chain couples TRBV7-2 to TRBJ2-7; 8 bases match TRBD2. V trimming: 0 bases; J trimming: 2 bases; junction bases outside the gene matches: 12. CDR1 is SGHTA and CDR2 is FQGNSA in the germline V gene. The CDR3 sequence is 18 residues long. The CDR3 reads CASSLARGGRGDTYEQYF. The CDR3 DNA reads as TGTGCCAGCAGCTTAGCTCGGGGGGGCAGGGGCGATACCTACGAGCAGTACTTC.

This sequence joins TRBV6-2 or TRBV6-3 and TRBJ2-2; no clear D. Germline-derived CDR1 and CDR2 are MNHEY and SVGEGT. V was pared by 10 bases and J by 7 bases, with 16 bases between. The CDR3 is 13 residues long. CDR3 nucleotides: TGTGCCACCTTGAACCCCCCTTACGGGGAGCTGTTTTTT. It is translated as CATLNPPYGELFF.

This clonotype appeared a few times. The chain employs TRBV7-8 and TRBJ1-5; TRBD1 matches 9 bases. The CDR3 sequence is 16 residues long. Germline V gene data show CDR1 as SGHVS and CDR2 as FQNEAQ. V trimming: 6 bases; J trimming: 2 bases; junction bases outside the gene matches: 8. CDR3 nucleotides: TGTGCCAGCAGGTTTATGGGACAGGGACGCAATCAGCCCCAGCATTTT. It translates to CASRFMGQGRNQPQHF.

This clonotype showed up just a few times. This chain links TRBV7-9 with TRBJ2-2; maybe TRBD2 (5 bases). The CDR3 runs 15 residues. Germline V lookup: CDR1 SEHNR, CDR2 FQNEAQ (reference sequence). The V end was cut by 7 bases, the J end by 6 bases, with 18 bases between. In DNA, the CDR3 is TGTGCCAGCACCCAGACCATAGCGACGCCCGGGGAGCTGTTTTTT. It specifies CASTQTIATPGELFF.

This chain links TRBV29-1 with TRBJ2-2; tentative D call: TRBD1 (6 bases). Germline V gene sequence: CDR1 SQVTM, CDR2 ANQGSEA. This CDR3 is built from 16 residues. Between the trimmed V and J ends, which lost 0 bases and 5 bases, there was a span of 16 bases. Here the CDR3 reads CSVEEGGIGETGELFF. CDR3 sequence (DNA): TGCAGCGTTGAAGAAGGGGGTATAGGGGAAACCGGGGAGCTGTTTTTT.

This clonotype has a count of ten or more. This chain uses TRBV7-9 with TRBJ2-7, with D maybe TRBD1 (6 bases). The germline CDR1 and CDR2 sequences are SEHNR and FQNEAQ (reference sequence). V was trimmed by 4 bases and J by 4 bases, leaving 11 bases between them. The CDR3 has 13 residues. This chain's CDR3 is CASSSYREYEQYF. For the CDR3, the DNA is TGTGCCAGCAGCTCCTACAGGGAATACGAGCAGTACTTC.